The clone carrying this T cell receptor beta chain has at least ten counts. Its specificity is unknown. The sample belongs to a study of regulatory T cells in long-lasting Graves disease. The study's findings and limits: Persistent disease was associated with favored TRBV28 usage and with favored use of TRBJ1-2 and TRBJ2-5.

Time point of the sample: newly diagnosed GD, antithyroid drugs for less than 3 months. From RNA extracted from PBMCs, the TCR library was made. iRepertoire HTBI primers and Arm-PCR of CDR3 regions built TCR beta libraries. Original methodology: Spanning all samples, the identified segments comprised 60 to 80 TRBV and approximately 13 TRBJ. TCRdb used MiXCR to reprocess the multiplex PCR reads, holding one entry per CDR3 protein. The V and J calls come from TCRdb's annotation, not from the publication. Of some 500,000 distinct CDR3 sequences listed, roughly 14% are singletons. Trimming shortened V by 4 bases and J by 8 bases, and 14 bases separated the two germline ends. This CDR3 contains 13 residues. CDR1 is SEHNR, CDR2 FQNEAQ, per germline (reference sequence). These data also featured in a second study, about T cells in Graves' hyperthyroidism and ophthalmopathy. From that second work: Used for diagnoses were clinical symptoms, serum thyroxine and TRAb, thyroid ultrasound and orbital computed tomography. The HTBI primer set was used in a first-round RT-PCR of the TCR CDR3.

The V and J genes are TRBV7-9 and TRBJ1-1, with a tentative D call TRBD1 (5 bases). The specimen comprised peripheral blood mononuclear cells (PBMCs), sampled at new diagnosis, from a patient treated with antithyroid drugs. The TCR was taken from a man between 25 and 39 years old with Graves disease. The CDR3, as DNA: TGTGCCAGCAGCTCATTGTACAGGACGGAAGCTTTCTTT. This encodes CASSSLYRTEAFF.